One and the same sample provided the 18 T cell receptor beta chains below, sequenced in a study of cytomegalovirus exposure and HLA in healthy donors. Use of 60 Vbeta and 13 Jbeta primers characterized the PCR. Sequencing was performed with immunoSEQ multiplex PCR; in TCRdb, only in-frame clones are kept and a portion is missing. The data show roughly 150,000 clones, around two thirds seen once. Specimen: PBMCs. The receptors stem from a young man in good health and CMV-seropositive.

V is TRBV5-5 and J is TRBJ2-1, with TRBD1 matching over 7 bases. Germline values: CDR1 SGHKS, CDR2 YYEKEE (reference sequence). The CDR3 sequence is 13 residues long. V shed 4 bases and J 8 bases; nucleotides not matched to a gene: 6. This chain's CDR3 is CASSGTEWDEQFF. The DNA of the CDR3 is TGTGCCAGCAGCGGGACAGAGTGGGATGAGCAGTTCTTC.

This clone has more than one count but fewer than ten. CDR3 residues: CASSLGPAGQMINEQFF. Here the CDR3 DNA reads TGCGCCAGCAGCTTGGGCCCAGCGGGACAAATGATAAATGAGCAGTTCTTC. This chain joins TRBV5-1 and TRBJ2-1, with a possible D match to TRBD2 (7 bases). Germline CDR1 SGHRS, CDR2 YFSETQ. The V gene lost 0 bases and the J gene lost 7 bases, with 20 bases spanning the gap. CDR3 length equals 17 residues.

In its sample, this clone was seen once. The chain employs TRBV6-1 and TRBJ2-7; 10 bases map to TRBD2. There are 14 residues in the CDR3. CDR1 is MNHNS and CDR2 is SASEGT in the germline V gene. The V segment lost 4 bases and the J segment 6 bases; nucleotides outside the gene matches: 6. The CDR3 DNA reads as TGTGCCAGCAGTGTCCTAGCGGGAGTGGTCGAGCAGTACTTC. Translated: CASSVLAGVVEQYF.

This clone was seen more than once but under ten times. This chain uses TRBV30 with TRBJ2-1; 11 positions agree with TRBD2. V shed 1 base and J 7 bases; nucleotides not matched to a gene: 3. Germline CDR1 GTSNPN, CDR2 SVGIG (reference sequence). This CDR3 comprises 14 residues. The CDR3 DNA reads as TGTGCCTGGAGTGGACTAGCGGGACTTAATGAGCAGTTCTTC. Amino acids: CAWSGLAGLNEQFF. Drawing the rest from reference TRBV30 and TRBJ2-1, the complete variable domain is SQTIHQWPATLVQPVGSPLSLECTVEGTSNPNLYWYRQAAGRGLQLLFYSVGIGQISSEVPQNLSASRPQDRQFILSSKKLLLSDSGFYLCAWSGLAGLNEQFFGPGTRLTVL.

V and J are TRBV29-1 and TRBJ2-7, with a tentative D call TRBD2 (6 bases). The CDR3 has 13 residues. Germline lookup yields CDR1 SQVTM and CDR2 ANQGSEA. Trimming shortened V by 6 bases and J by 6 bases, and 18 bases separated the two germline ends. Here the CDR3 reads CSVVTRLDFEQYF. In DNA form, the CDR3 reads TGCAGCGTGGTTACCCGACTAGATTTCGAGCAGTACTTC.

This clone was seen a handful of times. This chain uses TRBV5-1 with TRBJ1-1, with 7 bases lining up with TRBD1. The trim removed 0 bases at V and 0 bases at J, leaving 8 bases unmatched. The germline V gene encodes CDR1 SGHRS and CDR2 YFSETQ. The CDR3 contains 17 residues. This CDR3 reads CASSLASSGGLNTEAFF. DNA for the CDR3: TGCGCCAGCAGCTTGGCGTCCTCAGGGGGTCTGAACACTGAAGCTTTCTTT.

J is TRBJ2-1 and V is TRBV18, with TRBD1 matching 7 bases. The CDR3 extends over 13 amino acids. Per the germline V gene, CDR1 is KGHSH and CDR2 is LQKENI. The junction had 4 bases not matched to a gene; V was cut back by 5 bases and J by 6 bases. The CDR3 DNA reads as TGTGCCAGCTCAACGGGACAGACCAATGAGCAGTTCTTC. Amino acids: CASSTGQTNEQFF. Based on the CDR3 plus reference TRBV18 and TRBJ2-1, the full variable domain is NAGVMQNPRHLVRRRGQEARLRCSPMKGHSHVYWYRQLPEEGLKFMVYLQKENIIDESGMPKERFSAEFPKEGPSILRIQQVVRGDSAAYFCASSTGQTNEQFFGPGTRLTVL.

J is TRBJ2-7 and V is TRBV27, with TRBD2 matching over 11 bases. The ends lost 4 bases at V and 6 bases at J; junction bases unmatched: 11. The V gene's germline CDR1 is MNHEY and CDR2 SMNVEV (reference sequence). The CDR3 runs 16 residues. The CDR3 coding sequence is TGTGCCAGCAGTTCCCTCAAACTAGCGGGAGATCTCGAGCAGTACTTC. This gives the protein CASSSLKLAGDLEQYF.

This chain links TRBV12-5 with TRBJ1-3, with D possibly being TRBD1 (6 bases). The germline V gene has CDR1 LGHNT and CDR2 FRNRAP. This CDR3 contains 14 residues. Trimming removed 1 base from V and 2 bases from J, with 6 bases in between. CDR3 in amino acids: CASGLDRAGNTIYF. The CDR3 DNA sequence: TGTGCTAGTGGTTTGGACAGGGCTGGAAACACCATATATTTT. Supplemented by reference TRBV12-5 and TRBJ1-3, the full variable domain reads DARVTQTPRHKVTEMGQEVTMRCQPILGHNTVFWYRQTMMQGLELLAYFRNRAPLDDSGMPKDRFSAEMPDATLATLKIQPSEPRDSAVYFCASGLDRAGNTIYFGEGSWLTVV.

The chain has TRBV11-2 and TRBJ2-1; no firm D call. The V gene lost 8 bases and the J gene lost 0 bases, with 11 bases spanning the gap. The CDR3 extends over 14 amino acids. Germline assignment: CDR1 SGHAT and CDR2 FQNNGV. Here the CDR3 DNA reads TGTGCCAGCTCCAACTTAAGCTCCTACAATGAGCAGTTCTTC. As protein: CASSNLSSYNEQFF.

The rearrangement joins TRBV10-1 to TRBJ2-3, with 8 bases lining up with TRBD1. Germline V gene data show CDR1 as WNHNN and CDR2 as SYGVQD (reference sequence). V was pared by 2 bases and J by 7 bases, with 2 bases of the junction left unmatched. The CDR3 covers 13 residues. The CDR3 DNA reads as TGCGCCAGCAGTGAGGGGGACAGGTATACGCAGTATTTT. This codes for CASSEGDRYTQYF.

The chain has TRBV7-9 and TRBJ2-5; D possibly corresponds to TRBD2 (6 bases). This CDR3 is 14 amino acids long. The germline V and J ends were trimmed by 5 bases and 2 bases, with 12 bases remaining between them. The germline V gene encodes CDR1 SEHNR and CDR2 FQNEAQ (reference sequence). The CDR3: CASSHIADQETQYF. CDR3 DNA sequence: TGTGCCAGCAGCCACATAGCGGATCAAGAGACCCAGTACTTC.

This clone turned up a few times. The chain employs TRBV7-2 and TRBJ1-1; D gene uncertain. The CDR3 runs to 12 residues. The germline V gene has CDR1 SGHTA and CDR2 FQGNSA. V was pared by 4 bases and J by 3 bases, with 6 bases between. The CDR3 region has the DNA TGTGCCAGCAGCTCCGGTTACACTGAAGCTTTCTTT. Encoded protein: CASSSGYTEAFF.

The V gene is TRBV5-1, the J gene TRBJ2-3, with 9 bases identical to TRBD1. Germline V CDR1 and CDR2: SGHRS, YFSETQ. There are 15 residues in the CDR3. Trimming cost V 4 bases and J 5 bases; bases outside gene matches: 8. The CDR3 DNA follows: TGCGCCAGCAGCGAGGGACAGGGTGGGTTAGATACGCAGTATTTT. Amino acid sequence: CASSEGQGGLDTQYF. The complete variable domain, with remaining parts taken from reference TRBV5-1 and TRBJ2-3, reads KAGVTQTPRYLIKTRGQQVTLSCSPISGHRSVSWYQQTPGQGLQFLFEYFSETQRNKGNFPGRFSGRQFSNSRSEMNVSTLELGDSALYLCASSEGQGGLDTQYFGPGTRLTVL.

This clone came up once. J is TRBJ2-3 and V is TRBV27, with D perhaps matching TRBD1 (5 bases). The CDR3 totals 14 residues. CDR1 is MNHEY and CDR2 is SMNVEV in the germline V gene (reference sequence). Trimming pared 6 bases from V and 1 base from J, leaving 11 bases between. CDR3 sequence reads: CASSLVGRTDTQYF. CDR3 DNA sequence: TGTGCCAGCAGCCTCGTGGGGCGCACAGATACGCAGTATTTT.

This clone was found a few times. The CDR3 is CASSTPGGGTYEQYF. The CDR3 nucleotides are TGTGCCAGCAGTACCCCTGGGGGCGGAACCTACGAGCAGTACTTC. This sequence joins TRBV28 and TRBJ2-7, with D possibly matching TRBD1 (6 bases). CDR3 length: 15 amino acids. Germline loops: CDR1 MDHEN, CDR2 SYDVKM. Between the trimmed V and J ends, which lost 5 bases and 2 bases, there was a span of 16 bases.

This clone has a handful of counts. J is TRBJ2-3 and V is TRBV7-3; D might be TRBD1 (6 bases). The V end lost 4 bases, the J end lost 1 base, and 12 bases lay between the germline ends. This CDR3 has 15 residues. CDR1 is SGHTA and CDR2 is FQGTGA in the germline V gene. Here the CDR3 DNA reads TGTGCCAGCAGCTCGCGGACAGACCGCACAGATACGCAGTATTTT. Encoded protein: CASSSRTDRTDTQYF. The full variable domain, with the rest looked up from reference TRBV7-3 and TRBJ2-3, is GAGVSQTPSNKVTEKGKYVELRCDPISGHTALYWYRQSLGQGPEFLIYFQGTGAADDSGLPNDRFFAVRPEGSVSTLKIQRTERGDSAVYLCASSSRTDRTDTQYFGPGTRLTVL.

V gene TRBV5-4 combines with J gene TRBJ2-1, with D unresolved. CDR3 length: 11 amino acids. Per germline, CDR1 SGHNT and CDR2 YYREEE (reference sequence). V lost 2 bases, J lost 10 bases, and 7 bases lay in between. CDR3 in DNA: TGTGCCAGCAGCTTACTGGAGGAGCAGTTCTTC. Its translation is CASSLLEEQFF.